The clone carrying this T cell receptor (beta chain) was seen once. Per the study methods: Scientists estimated how many nucleated cells there were by amplifying reference gene primers. Produced via immunoSEQ multiplex PCR; TCRdb's table is partial and in-frame only. The V and J calls and clone size were taken over from that table, and D and trimming were inferred from the DNA. The table has 45,000 to 60,000 clones, more than 60% seen once. This sample stems from a study of blood T cell repertoires in COVID-19. Across the study: Specimens from acute and convalescent COVID-19 originated in the United States, Italy and Spain. Sample material is recorded as cDNA or gDNA derived from T cells, B-cell-depleted T cells, or PBMCs.

CDR1 is SQVTM and CDR2 is ANQGSEA in the germline V gene. Between the trimmed V and J ends, which lost 8 bases and 3 bases, there was a span of 13 bases. CDR3 length: 12 residues. The chain employs TRBV29-1 and TRBJ1-1, with D unresolved. The specimen sequenced was peripheral blood. The TCR sequence derives from a human donor with active or convalescent COVID-19. The donor label of this sample is uncertain. The CDR3 bases are TGCAGCCTAAAAAGCACGGACACTGAAGCTTTCTTT. Translated: CSLKSTDTEAFF.